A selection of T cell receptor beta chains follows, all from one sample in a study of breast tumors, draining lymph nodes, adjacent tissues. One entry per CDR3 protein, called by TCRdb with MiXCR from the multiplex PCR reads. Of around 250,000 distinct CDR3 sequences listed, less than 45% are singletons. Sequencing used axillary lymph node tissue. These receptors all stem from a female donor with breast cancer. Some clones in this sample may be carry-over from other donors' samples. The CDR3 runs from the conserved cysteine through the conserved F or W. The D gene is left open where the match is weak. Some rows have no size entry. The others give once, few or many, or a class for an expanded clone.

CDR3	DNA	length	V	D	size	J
CASSSPRTGNTIYF	TGTGCCAGCAGTTCACCCCGGACAGGGAACACCATATATTTT	14	TRBV6-5	TRBD1	NA	TRBJ1-3
CAISESRQGAIEQYF	TGTGCCATCAGTGAGTCCAGACAGGGGGCTATCGAGCAGTACTTC	15	TRBV10-3	TRBD1	NA	TRBJ2-7
CASSPSGLAGGVETQYF	TGTGCCAGCAGCCCCTCGGGGCTAGCGGGGGGCGTAGAGACCCAGTACTTC	17	TRBV13	TRBD2	many	TRBJ2-5
CATSGGAGQETQYF	TGTGCCACCAGCGGAGGTGCCGGACAAGAGACCCAGTACTTC	14	TRBV15	NA	many	TRBJ2-5
CASSQRDAGQETQYF	TGTGCCAGCAGCCAGAGGGACGCGGGACAAGAGACCCAGTACTTC	15	TRBV7-9	NA	many	TRBJ2-5
CASSPPQGIGGPGELFF	TGTGCCAGCTCACCACCCCAGGGAATAGGCGGACCCGGGGAGCTGTTTTTT	17	TRBV24-1	NA	few	TRBJ2-2
CASSLEGVRSTDTQYF	TGCGCCAGCAGCTTGGAGGGGGTTCGGAGCACAGATACGCAGTATTTT	16	TRBV5-1	NA	many	TRBJ2-3
CASSQRSWTYEQYF	TGTGCCAGCAGCCAACGATCATGGACCTACGAGCAGTACTTC	14	TRBV3-1	NA	many	TRBJ2-7
CASSLDRQIYNEQFF	TGTGCCAGCAGCTTAGATCGACAGATTTACAATGAGCAGTTCTTC	15	TRBV11-3	NA	many	TRBJ2-1
CASRHAPGGAGTEKLFF	TGTGCCAGCAGACATGCCCCCGGAGGGGCAGGGACTGAAAAACTGTTTTTT	17	TRBV6-4	NA	NA	TRBJ1-4
CASSVTGGFQPQHF	TGTGCCAGCAGTGTAACAGGGGGCTTTCAGCCCCAGCATTTT	14	TRBV6-1	TRBD1	few	TRBJ1-5
CASSAQGTGLFNEQFF	TGTGCCAGTAGTGCTCAAGGGACAGGGCTTTTCAATGAGCAGTTCTTC	16	TRBV19	TRBD1	many	TRBJ2-1
CASSFQAPYGYTF	TGTGCCAGCAGTTTTCAGGCCCCTTATGGCTACACCTTC	13	TRBV12-3/TRBV12-4	NA	many	TRBJ1-2
CASSSRGRTTDTQYF	TGCGCCAGCAGCTCCCGGGGACGGACCACAGATACGCAGTATTTT	15	TRBV5-1	NA	NA	TRBJ2-3
CASSLAGDNAGDTQYF	TGTGCCAGCAGCTTAGCGGGGGACAACGCTGGAGATACGCAGTATTTT	16	TRBV7-9	NA	many	TRBJ2-3
CASSEVSTSGSYEQYF	TGTGCCAGCAGTGAAGTTTCAACTAGCGGGAGCTACGAGCAGTACTTC	16	TRBV2	TRBD2	many	TRBJ2-7
CASNVAGGLGNEQFF	TGTGCCAGCAACGTAGCGGGAGGGTTGGGGAATGAGCAGTTCTTC	15	TRBV2	TRBD2	many	TRBJ2-1
CASSLDRGSTNEKLFF	TGTGCCAGCAGCCTGGACAGGGGTTCAACTAATGAAAAACTGTTTTTT	16	TRBV5-6	TRBD1	many	TRBJ1-4
CSAGQGQGGNTIYF	TGCAGCGCCGGACAGGGTCAAGGAGGAAACACCATATATTTT	14	TRBV29-1	TRBD1	many	TRBJ1-3
CASSLRLAGGKPPRETQYF	TGTGCCAGCAGCTTAAGGCTAGCGGGGGGGAAACCCCCCCGAGAGACCCAGTACTTC	19	TRBV7-8	TRBD2	NA	TRBJ2-5
CSAESGGSAYEQYF	TGCAGTGCAGAATCTGGGGGGTCGGCCTACGAGCAGTACTTC	14	TRBV20-1	NA	many	TRBJ2-7
CASSSAGGRGYTDTQYF	TGTGCCAGCAGCTCCGCCGGGGGGCGCGGCTACACAGATACGCAGTATTTT	17	TRBV4-2	NA	many	TRBJ2-3
CASSMLGRAISGNTF	TGTGCCAGTAGTATGTTGGGCAGGGCGATCTCTGGAAACACCTTC	15	TRBV19	NA	NA	TRBJ1-2
CSYGTSGGKDTQYF	TGCAGCTACGGGACTAGCGGGGGGAAGGATACGCAGTATTTT	14	TRBV20-1	TRBD2	many	TRBJ2-3
CASSLLGAGGYTF	TGTGCCAGCAGCCTTTTGGGGGCGGGTGGCTACACCTTC	13	TRBV12-3/TRBV12-4	NA	many	TRBJ1-2
CASAAGRTDTQYF	TGTGCCAGCGCGGCCGGGAGGACAGATACGCAGTATTTT	13	TRBV6-1	TRBD2	few	TRBJ2-3
CASMLGMGDTQYF	TGCGCCAGCATGTTGGGGATGGGAGATACGCAGTATTTT	13	TRBV10-2	NA	many	TRBJ2-3
CSAGGGVRTDTQYF	TGCAGTGCGGGGGGGGGGGTTAGAACAGATACGCAGTATTTT	14	TRBV20-1	TRBD2	NA	TRBJ2-3
CASSRADGETQYF	TGCGCCAGCAGCAGGGCGGATGGGGAGACCCAGTACTTC	13	TRBV10-2	NA	many	TRBJ2-5
CASSSGTTNEKLFF	TGTGCCAGCAGCTCAGGGACAACTAATGAAAAACTGTTTTTT	14	TRBV12-3/TRBV12-4	NA	many	TRBJ1-4
CASSLAYGSYTF	TGCGCCAGCAGCTTGGCCTACGGCAGCTACACCTTC	12	TRBV5-1	NA	many	TRBJ1-2
CASNLDRGNTIYF	TGTGCCAGCAATCTGGACCGGGGAAACACCATATATTTT	13	TRBV28	NA	few	TRBJ1-3
CAWSPPSSYNEQFF	TGTGCCTGGAGCCCCCCTAGCTCCTACAATGAGCAGTTCTTC	14	TRBV30	NA	few	TRBJ2-1
CASHRGEGNTIYF	TGTGCCAGCCACAGGGGGGAAGGAAACACCATATATTTT	13	TRBV6-5	TRBD1	many	TRBJ1-3
CASSKTGGGNQPQHF	TGTGCCAGCTCAAAAACAGGGGGTGGCAATCAGCCCCAGCATTTT	15	TRBV18	TRBD1	many	TRBJ1-5
CASSLVQGTNSPLHF	TGCGCCAGCAGCTTGGTCCAGGGAACTAATTCACCCCTCCACTTT	15	TRBV5-1	NA	many	TRBJ1-6
CATSSQVPRVGSPLHF	TGTGCCACCAGCAGCCAAGTCCCCAGGGTGGGTTCACCCCTCCACTTT	16	TRBV15	NA	NA	TRBJ1-6
CASSLDGTGGSAYEQYF	TGCGCCAGCAGCTTGGACGGGACAGGGGGCAGTGCGTACGAGCAGTACTTC	17	TRBV5-1	TRBD1	many	TRBJ2-7
CASSAYGATGVGEKLFF	TGTGCCAGCAGTGCTTACGGGGCGACAGGGGTCGGAGAAAAACTGTTTTTT	17	TRBV25-1	TRBD1	NA	TRBJ1-4
CASSPRTGNNEQYF	TGCGCCAGCAGCCCCAGGACAGGGAACAACGAGCAGTACTTC	14	TRBV7-6	TRBD1	NA	TRBJ2-7
CASSYGQGAGYGYPF	TGTGCCAGCAGCTACGGACAGGGGGCGGGCTATGGCTACCCCTTC	15	TRBV7-9	TRBD1	NA	TRBJ1-2
CASSFGTGTSYNEQFF	TGTGCCAGCAGCTTTGGGACAGGGACCTCCTACAATGAGCAGTTCTTC	16	TRBV5-4	TRBD1	NA	TRBJ2-1
CASSSGQGVDTQYF	TGTGCCAGCAGCTCGGGACAAGGGGTGGATACGCAGTATTTT	14	TRBV5-6	NA	NA	TRBJ2-3
CASSQASTSGRLNEQFF	TGTGCCAGCAGCCAGGCCTCGACTAGCGGGAGGCTCAATGAGCAGTTCTTC	17	TRBV7-6	TRBD2	many	TRBJ2-1
CASRGGKRTQYF	TGTGCCAGCAGGGGCGGGAAAAGAACCCAGTACTTC	12	TRBV28	NA	NA	TRBJ2-5
CASSGMTGGSYEQYF	TGTGCCAGCAGCGGCATGACAGGGGGCTCCTACGAGCAGTACTTC	15	TRBV9	TRBD1	many	TRBJ2-7
CSVPLFSYNEQFF	TGCAGCGTCCCACTCTTCTCCTACAATGAGCAGTTCTTC	13	TRBV29-1	NA	many	TRBJ2-1
CASSTWGAGHQETQYF	TGTGCCAGCAGCACCTGGGGGGCGGGGCATCAAGAGACCCAGTACTTC	16	TRBV7-9	NA	many	TRBJ2-5
CASSRDGSYEQYF	TGTGCCAGCTCACGGGACGGATCTTACGAGCAGTACTTC	13	TRBV18	NA	many	TRBJ2-7
CATSNPRLAEAFF	TGTGCCACCAGCAATCCCAGGTTGGCTGAAGCTTTCTTT	13	TRBV15	NA	NA	TRBJ1-1
CASSPQGYGYTF	TGTGCCAGTAGTCCCCAGGGCTATGGCTACACCTTC	12	TRBV19	NA	once	TRBJ1-2
CASSLVGFNNEQFF	TGTGCCAGCAGCTTGGTCGGCTTCAACAATGAGCAGTTCTTC	14	TRBV5-6	NA	few	TRBJ2-1